Listed here is a single T cell receptor beta chain. Its target is not known. Unique molecular identifiers were present on the cDNA, which also gained a universal primer site by template switching. A single record per CDR3 protein comes from TCRdb applying MiXCR to the 5' RACE reads. Of 1.5 million or so distinct CDR3 sequences listed, more than 30% were seen once; the top ten hold 0.25% to 0.3%. These data originate in a study of identical twins. Study findings and constraints: Twins' excess sharing was less marked for out-of-frame beta sequences. Cord blood beta clonotypes that were abundant carried fewer insertions, and memory repertoires showed no such trend.

The CDR3 totals 13 residues. The germline gives CDR1 LGHNA, CDR2 YNFKEQ. The chain joins TRBV4-2 to TRBJ1-1; D unresolved. This clonotype originated in a newborn girl in good health. Sequencing was done on a sample of cord blood. The CDR3: CSSGLDMNTEAFF. CDR3 in DNA: TGTTCTAGCGGGCTGGATATGAACACTGAAGCTTTCTTT.